This TCR beta chain was observed in a study of blood T cell repertoires in COVID-19. Turning to the study itself: The cDNA or gDNA used as material had been derived from T cells, B-cell-depleted T cells, or PBMCs.

Some clones are missing from TCRdb's copy, which holds only in-frame ones; the method was immunoSEQ multiplex PCR. The table has 250,000 to 300,000 clones, approximately 80% seen once. Residents of about two dozen US areas, aged about 18 to 89 years, made up the participants. Each participant's cohort was designated according to participant-reported clinical history. During the 2 weeks before they entered the study, exposed participants had met someone with a PCR-confirmed or clinician-diagnosed COVID-19 case. The sample was PBMCs or T cells enriched from blood (not recorded which). This TCR was sampled from a man aged 35 to 55 who had been exposed to COVID-19.

CDR3 loop: CASSQELAGGRDTQYF. The CDR3 DNA follows: TGTGCCAGCAGCCAAGAACTAGCGGGAGGGCGGGATACGCAGTATTTT. V is TRBV4-2 and J is TRBJ2-3; 13 nucleotides align to TRBD2. V shed 0 bases, J shed 6 bases, and the junction held 3 bases outside the gene matches. The CDR3 spans 16 residues. Germline V gene data show CDR1 as LGHNA and CDR2 as YNFKEQ.